A few counts support the clone carrying this T cell receptor beta chain. Antigen specificity is unknown. These data come from a study of post-analysis software for immune sequencing data. About the study: Clinical courses comprised relapsing-remitting, secondary progressive and progressive-relapsing multiple sclerosis. Study results and limitations: Multiple sclerosis was associated with a significant reduction in normalized Chao1 diversity relative to controls. Samples prepared in the same batch strongly co-clustered by F measure. Relative to controls, patients had a few TRBV segments at higher frequency, with TRBV5-6, TRBV5-1 and TRBV20-1 among these.

The CDR3 length is 15 residues. V was cut by 10 bases and J by 1 base, with 19 bases left in between. Per the germline V gene, CDR1 is MNHEY and CDR2 is SMNVEV (reference sequence). Included in the TCR beta cDNA libraries were unique molecular identifiers. Each batch of about 0.9 to 10 million T cells produced around 460,000 cDNA molecules. TCRdb reprocessed the PCR reads with MiXCR, giving one entry per CDR3 protein. The sample carries more than 450,000 distinct CDR3 sequences, roughly 34% recorded once. This chain links TRBV27 with TRBJ1-2; possible D gene TRBD1, 5 bases. Sequenced: blood. This receptor was taken from a girl aged 2 to 17 with multiple sclerosis. The CDR3 here is CATRNHGGGNYGYTF. CDR3 bases: TGTGCCACCCGAAACCACGGGGGAGGTAACTATGGCTACACCTTC.